This passage covers 18 T cell receptor beta chains from one sample sequenced in a study of CD8+ T cells in alopecia areata. Indicated treatment: oral pan-JAK inhibitor, 5-10 mg twice daily. Investigators isolated RNA and reverse transcribed it into cDNA to act as the sequencing template. The assay was immunoSEQ multiplex PCR, and TCRdb's table has in-frame clones only and misses some. The sample contains 110,000 to 150,000 clones, roughly four fifths of which appear only once. The sequencing used CD8+ T cells sorted from blood, collected at week 4, from a patient treated with tofacitinib. The receptor set was obtained from a human donor with alopecia areata.

CDR3 loop: CSVLTQGAEQYF. CDR3 nucleotides: TGCAGCGTATTGACTCAGGGGGCCGAGCAGTACTTC. This chain links TRBV29-1 with TRBJ2-7, with 8 bases lining up with TRBD1. CDR1 SQVTM and CDR2 ANQGSEA come from the germline V gene. Trimming at V came to 6 bases and at J to 6 bases, leaving 7 bases not matched to a gene. This CDR3 has 12 amino acids.

V and J are TRBV5-1 and TRBJ2-2, with no clear D. V lost 6 bases and J 0 bases, leaving 3 bases between the germline ends. In germline, CDR1 is SGHRS, CDR2 YFSETQ. This CDR3 contains 12 residues. CDR3 amino acids: CASTANTGELFF. The DNA for the CDR3 is TGCGCCAGCACCGCGAACACCGGGGAGCTGTTTTTT.

The V and J genes are TRBV29-1 and TRBJ2-5, with a weak D call TRBD1 (5 bases). This CDR3 has 15 residues. Germline V gene lookup returns CDR1 SQVTM and CDR2 ANQGSEA. V was cut by 5 bases and J by 5 bases, with 21 bases left in between. This CDR3 reads CSVCDSRDYRETQYF. The CDR3 DNA sequence: TGCAGCGTTTGCGACAGTAGGGATTACAGGGAGACCCAGTACTTC.

A word on this clone: Additional DNA sequences in this sample encode the identical CDR3. This sequence joins TRBV5-6 and TRBJ1-1; D ambiguous. The CDR3 loop spans 13 amino acids. The V end lost 2 bases, the J end lost 1 base, and 6 bases lay between the germline ends. CDR1 and CDR2 from the germline V gene are SGHDT and YYEEEE. CDR3: CASSLGPNTEAFF. CDR3 bases: TGTGCCAGCAGCTTAGGACCGAACACTGAAGCTTTCTTT.

This chain joins TRBV19 and TRBJ1-2; tentative D call: TRBD1 (5 bases). The CDR3 runs 15 residues. Trimming removed 6 bases from V and 0 bases from J, with 14 bases in between. The V gene's germline CDR1 is LNHDA and CDR2 SQIVND (reference sequence). The CDR3 DNA sequence: TGTGCCAGTAGCTTTCGGGACGGAGCTAACTATGGCTACACCTTC. Protein product: CASSFRDGANYGYTF.

The V gene is TRBV7-2, the J gene TRBJ2-5, with a tentative D call TRBD1 (5 bases). Germline V gene sequence: CDR1 SGHTA, CDR2 FQGNSA. The CDR3 runs 16 residues. V shed 5 bases and J shed 3 bases, with 19 bases lying between them. CDR3 coding DNA: TGTGCCAGCAGCGACAGAGACCTCTCATTCGAAGAGACCCAGTACTTC. Translated: CASSDRDLSFEETQYF.

This clone was observed a few times. This chain joins TRBV7-9 and TRBJ2-3; 8 nucleotides align to TRBD1. The CDR3 consists of 14 residues. The V and J ends lost 4 bases and 4 bases, in that order; junction bases with no gene match: 4. Germline CDR1 SEHNR, CDR2 FQNEAQ (reference sequence). The CDR3 DNA reads as TGTGCCAGCAGCTCCCGACAGGGGTCAGATACGCAGTATTTT. Its protein product is CASSSRQGSDTQYF.

This clone appeared once. Compared with germline, one end of the junction differs, possibly owing to a read error. Different DNA sequences within this sample yield the same CDR3. The chain has TRBV29-1 and TRBJ2-6; 10 positions match TRBD1. The V gene's germline CDR1 is SQVTM and CDR2 ANQGSEA. The CDR3 spans 16 residues. The CDR3 is CSVWDRGGSGANVLTF. As DNA, the CDR3 is TGCAGCGTATGGGACAGGGGCGGCTCTGGAGCCAACGTCCTGACTTTC.

J is TRBJ2-5 and V is TRBV11-2; no clear D gene. The germline CDR1 and CDR2 sequences are SGHAT and FQNNGV. V gave up 4 bases and J gave up 5 bases, with 8 bases separating them. This CDR3 is built from 12 residues. CDR3 nucleotides: TGTGCCAGCAGCTATGCCGGCGAGACCCAGTACTTC. Translating it yields CASSYAGETQYF.

V is TRBV4-1 and J is TRBJ2-7; D possibly corresponds to TRBD1 (6 bases). Trimming removed 4 bases at V and 5 bases at J, with 18 bases between. Looked up from germline, CDR1 is MGHRA and CDR2 is YSYEKL. This CDR3 region has 15 residues. As DNA, the CDR3 is TGCGCCAGCAGCCTAGACGCAGGGGCAATCGACGAGCAGTACTTC. Protein: CASSLDAGAIDEQYF.

Here the CDR3 DNA reads TGTGCCAGCAGCCCGCCGACTAGCGGGATAGCAGATACGCAGTATTTT. Amino acid sequence: CASSPPTSGIADTQYF. The chain has TRBV7-8 and TRBJ2-3; 11 positions agree with TRBD2. The CDR3 runs 16 residues. The germline CDR1 and CDR2 sequences are SGHVS and FQNEAQ. V lost 5 bases and J lost 4; bases outside the gene matches: 8.

This chain links TRBV7-9 with TRBJ1-4; D remains unclear. Germline CDR1 SEHNR, CDR2 FQNEAQ (reference sequence). V lost 5 bases to trimming and J lost 2 bases, with 6 bases between them. The CDR3 is made up of 13 amino acids. CDR3 region: CASSRSTNEKLFF. The DNA for the CDR3 is TGTGCCAGCAGCCGGTCCACTAATGAAAAACTGTTTTTT.

A single count supports this clone. This chain uses TRBV2 with TRBJ2-5; D perhaps matches TRBD2 (6 bases). Germline V gene data show CDR1 as SNHLY and CDR2 as FYNNEI. This CDR3 contains 14 residues. The ends were cut back, 5 bases at V and 0 bases at J, with 10 bases in the middle. The CDR3 loop reads CASSYRDYQETQYF. In DNA, the CDR3 is TGTGCCAGCAGTTACCGGGACTACCAAGAGACCCAGTACTTC.

This chain uses TRBV15 with TRBJ2-4, with 7 bases aligning to TRBD1. V trimming: 0 bases; J trimming: 0 bases; junction bases outside the gene matches: 2. The CDR3 totals 16 residues. The germline V gene has CDR1 LNHNV and CDR2 YYDKDF (reference sequence). CDR3: CATSRDQGEAKNIQYF. The CDR3 DNA follows: TGTGCCACCAGCAGAGATCAGGGGGAAGCCAAAAACATTCAGTACTTC.

Comment on this clone: Other DNA sequences in this sample translate to the same CDR3. The chain links TRBV4-1 to TRBJ2-7; D is uncertain. CDR1 MGHRA and CDR2 YSYEKL come from the germline V gene. Trimming stripped 0 bases from V and 4 bases from J, with 4 bases between. CDR3 length: 12 residues. In nucleotides, the CDR3 is TGCGCCAGCAGCCAAGAGGGGTACGAGCAGTACTTC. It is translated as CASSQEGYEQYF.

The table lists this clone with many counts. The V gene is TRBV19, the J gene TRBJ1-1; no definite D call. Trimming removed 7 bases at V and 6 bases at J, with 12 bases between. The CDR3 has 12 amino acids. CDR1 is LNHDA, CDR2 SQIVND, per germline (reference sequence). The CDR3 nucleotides are TGTGCCAGTACTAAGGAGGGATCTGAAGCTTTCTTT. Translated: CASTKEGSEAFF.

The chain employs TRBV5-6 and TRBJ2-3; weak D call: TRBD2 (5 bases). With 4 bases removed from V and 2 bases from J, the gap between germline ends came to 8 bases. The CDR3 spans 13 residues. The germline CDR1 and CDR2 sequences are SGHDT and YYEEEE. CDR3 DNA sequence: TGTGCCAGCAGCCTAGCCCCCACAGATACGCAGTATTTT. Translation: CASSLAPTDTQYF.

The chain carries TRBV7-8 and TRBJ2-1, with unresolved D. V was cut by 2 bases and J by 4 bases, with 3 bases left in between. The germline CDR1 and CDR2 sequences are SGHVS and FQNEAQ. The CDR3 has 12 residues. CDR3 sequence reads: CASSLIYNEQFF. In nucleotides, the CDR3 is TGTGCCAGCAGCTTAATTTACAATGAGCAGTTCTTC.